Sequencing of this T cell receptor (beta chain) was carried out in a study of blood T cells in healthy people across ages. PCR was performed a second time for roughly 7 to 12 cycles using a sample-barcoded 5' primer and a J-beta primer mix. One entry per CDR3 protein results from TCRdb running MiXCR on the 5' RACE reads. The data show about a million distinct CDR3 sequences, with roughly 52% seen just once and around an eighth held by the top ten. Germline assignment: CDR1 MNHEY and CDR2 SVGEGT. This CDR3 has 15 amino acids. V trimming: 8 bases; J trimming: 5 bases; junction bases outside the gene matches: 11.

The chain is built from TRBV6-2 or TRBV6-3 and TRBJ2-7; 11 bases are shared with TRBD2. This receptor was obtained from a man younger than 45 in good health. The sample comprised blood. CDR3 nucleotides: TGTGCCAGCCGACTAGCGGGGCCGTATAATCACGAGCAGTACTTC. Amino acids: CASRLAGPYNHEQYF.